This TCR beta chain was found in a study of human T cells and chemical hapten exposure (dated by TCRdb to about 2021). Concerning the study at large: For sensitization, 2% DPC in acetone was applied to a 2 cm by 2 cm area of upper inner arm skin. Throughout the approximately 26-week study period, patients were also given weekly therapeutic DPC doses on the scalp. Patch testing was performed on the upper back with Finn chambers containing 0.01% DPC, and the patch tests were scored after 6 days according to International Contact Dermatitis Research Group standards. The mostly female patient cohort included alopecia areata with under or over 50% scalp involvement, alopecia totalis and alopecia universalis. Libraries were combined into a pool for sequencing, and differences in TCR yield between samples came mainly from small differences in library volumes within the pool. In alopecia patients, the study followed how the peripheral blood TCR repertoire changed in vivo over primary and secondary sensitization to diphenylcyclopropenone (DPC), a hapten. Blood samples were taken from patients before sensitization (week 0) and then at 2, 6 and about 24 weeks after DPC sensitization. Blood for TCR sequencing was provided by twenty-nine alopecia patients at one to four time points (pre-sensitization, 2, 6 and 24 weeks).

From cysteine to phenylalanine, the CDR3 is 15 amino acids long. Kept here is only the CDR3 DNA, which spans 45 bases and is read in frame from base 1. From the germline V gene (reference sequence), CDR1 is DFQATT and CDR2 is SNEGSKA. V gives up 0 bases and J gives up 6 bases, and the segment between their germline ends measures 17 bases. This clonotype was recorded many times. The antigen it recognizes is unknown. Qualities for individual bases were not recorded, and no much larger clone is one base off. The intended sense of this specimen's time point label: patch test 3, about 24 weeks after DPC sensitization. The sample's treatment or condition label, in plain terms: therapeutic diphenylcyclopropenone sensitization with weekly scalp DPC. Blood at each patch-test visit was drawn before the patch test was applied. Patients were eligible if aged 18 to 70, diagnosed with alopecia and judged suitable for DPC therapy, and pregnant patients were excluded. Total RNA was isolated from unfractionated whole blood collected in Tempus Blood RNA tubes.

The research as a whole found: Significantly more large CDR3 similarity clusters were formed by expanded TCRs than by pre-sensitization or healthy control sets, consistent with antigen-driven responses. After repeated subsampling, the strength of the expansion versus patch-test correlation and the threshold at which it became significant changed. Patch test score was positively correlated with the number of PT1 expanded TCRs, with significance at thresholds 8, 16 and 32 but not at 4. Because every patient had alopecia, a presumed autoimmune disease, the patients' immune response might differ from that of healthy individuals. No change with DPC sensitization was found in the number of TCRs above 1 in 1000 frequency, and no evidence of global repertoire structure alterations was found.

Library construction relied on RACE. TCRdb records NextSeq 500 as the sequencer. During library preparation, unique molecular identifiers were attached to individual cDNA molecules so that TCRs could be counted in a quantitative, reproducible way. For every blood RNA sample, sequencing covered both the TCR alpha and TCR beta chains. In the paper's pipeline: Samples had a median of about 96,000 TCRs, with a range from roughly 20,000 to 690,600. The Decombinator software suite was used to annotate V, J and CDR3 in the TCR reads. For the PS versus PT1 abundance plots, all samples were subsampled to the same number of TCRs (28,000). Expanded TCRs were defined as absent before sensitization and observed at least eight times at the 2-week time point. TCRdb reworked the public reads: Q25 trimming with fastp, MiXCR clone assembly, productive beta chains retained. Rows merge per CDR3 protein into single entries with the most common DNA and genes. Clone size and V and J calls follow TCRdb, not the original study. The sample table lists roughly 32,000 distinct CDR3 sequences, 5.5% to 6.5% of them with a count of one. The ten most abundant clones make up 5% to 7% of the sample.

This TCR came from a man aged 25 to 40 with alopecia areata. Some clones in this sample may be carry-over from other donors' samples. This chain is built from TRBV20-1 and TRBJ1-2, with the D segment identity uncertain. Source: whole blood, taken in connection with sensitization to the hapten diphenylcyclopropenone (DPC). The bases read TGCAGTGCTAGAGATCACAGCCTGGGCCGGGATGGCTACACCTTC. The translation is CSARDHSLGRDGYTF.